Listed here are 5 T cell receptor beta chains from one sample, sequenced in a study of Ad26.COV2.S vaccination and SARS-CoV-2 variants (dated by TCRdb to about 2021). Preparation of the library involved the immunoSEQ multiplex PCR assay. What TCRdb holds here is the immuneACCESS table cut down to in-frame rearrangements. Part of the clones is not present; checked against another copy, under half of the missing clones reflect an unresolved V gene, and the others are unexplained. This sample gives about 350,000 clones in total; roughly 94% of them show up just once. The ten largest clonotypes hold under 5% of the sample. This specimen's time point label, interpreted: individuals recovered from natural SARS-CoV-2 infection. Sequenced material: peripheral blood, taken after recovery from COVID-19. These receptors were collected from a human donor who had recovered from COVID-19.

The chain recombines TRBV14 with TRBJ1-1; D may be TRBD1 (5 bases). Germline values: CDR1 SGHDN, CDR2 FVKESK. The ends were cut back, 4 bases at V and 2 bases at J, with 14 bases in the middle. This CDR3 is built from 15 residues. CDR3 protein: CASSLHAGGNTEAFF. The CDR3 region has the DNA TGTGCCAGCAGCCTTCACGCGGGGGGTAACACTGAAGCTTTCTTT.

The chain carries TRBV6-5 and TRBJ2-5; 11 bases are shared with TRBD1. V lost 8 bases, J lost 4 bases, and 6 bases stayed unmatched. The CDR3 consists of 14 residues. Germline CDR1 and CDR2: MNHEY and SVGAGI. DNA for the CDR3: TGTGCCAGCGGACAGGGGGCTAATCGAGAGACCCAGTACTTC. It codes for CASGQGANRETQYF.

For this clone: The sample holds other DNA sequences that translate to the same CDR3. The chain combines TRBV6-5 with TRBJ1-1, with a weak D call TRBD1 (5 bases). The V and J ends lost 5 bases and 0 bases respectively, with 7 bases between them. CDR1 is MNHEY, CDR2 SVGAGI, per germline. The CDR3 is 13 amino acids. Here the CDR3 reads CASSRRVNTEAFF. The CDR3 coding sequence is TGTGCCAGCAGTCGCAGGGTGAACACTGAAGCTTTCTTT.

The V gene is TRBV5-6, the J gene TRBJ1-1; possibly TRBD1 for D (6 bases). Trimming shortened V by 4 bases and J by 1 base, and 11 bases separated the two germline ends. Germline CDR1 SGHDT, CDR2 YYEEEE. This CDR3 spans 14 amino acids. CDR3 coding DNA: TGTGCCAGCAGCACTGGACAGTGGAACACTGAAGCTTTCTTT. It encodes CASSTGQWNTEAFF.

The chain has TRBV7-9 and TRBJ1-1, with 9 positions matching TRBD1. Unmatched junction bases numbered 8, after V lost 4 bases and J lost 5 bases. This CDR3 comprises 15 residues. Germline-derived CDR1 and CDR2 are SEHNR and FQNEAQ (reference sequence). CDR3 region: CASSSLQGARTEAFF. CDR3 DNA: TGTGCCAGCAGCTCACTACAGGGGGCGCGGACTGAAGCTTTCTTT.